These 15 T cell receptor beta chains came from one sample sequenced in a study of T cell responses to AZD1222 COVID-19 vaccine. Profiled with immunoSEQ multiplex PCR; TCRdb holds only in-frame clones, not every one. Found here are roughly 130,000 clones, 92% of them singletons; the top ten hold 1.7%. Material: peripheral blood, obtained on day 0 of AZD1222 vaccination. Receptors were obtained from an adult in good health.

CDR3 in amino acids: CASSRTYEQYV. The CDR3 DNA reads as TGTGCCAGCAGCCGGACTTACGAGCAGTACGTC. The chain has TRBV6-5 and TRBJ2-7, with D perhaps TRBD2 (5 bases). The V and J ends lost 6 bases and 4 bases respectively, with 7 bases between them. The CDR3 covers 11 residues. Germline V lookup: CDR1 MNHEY, CDR2 SVGAGI.

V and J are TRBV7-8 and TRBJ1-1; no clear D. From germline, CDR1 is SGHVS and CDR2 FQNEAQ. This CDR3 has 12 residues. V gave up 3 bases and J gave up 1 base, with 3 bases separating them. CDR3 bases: TGTGCCAGCAGCTTTTCGAACACTGAAGCTTTCTTT. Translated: CASSFSNTEAFF.

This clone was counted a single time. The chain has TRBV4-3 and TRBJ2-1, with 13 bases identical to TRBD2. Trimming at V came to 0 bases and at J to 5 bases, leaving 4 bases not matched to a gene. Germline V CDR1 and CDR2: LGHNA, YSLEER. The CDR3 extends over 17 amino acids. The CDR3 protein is CASSQDWTSGSNNEQFF. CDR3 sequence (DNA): TGCGCCAGCAGCCAAGACTGGACTAGCGGGAGTAACAATGAGCAGTTCTTC.

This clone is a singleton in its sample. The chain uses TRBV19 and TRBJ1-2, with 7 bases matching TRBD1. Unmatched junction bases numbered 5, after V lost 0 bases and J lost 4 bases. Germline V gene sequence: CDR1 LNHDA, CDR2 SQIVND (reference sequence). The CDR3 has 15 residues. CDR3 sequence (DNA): TGTGCCAGTAGTATAGATTGGACAGGCGTCTATGGCTACACCTTC. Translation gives CASSIDWTGVYGYTF.

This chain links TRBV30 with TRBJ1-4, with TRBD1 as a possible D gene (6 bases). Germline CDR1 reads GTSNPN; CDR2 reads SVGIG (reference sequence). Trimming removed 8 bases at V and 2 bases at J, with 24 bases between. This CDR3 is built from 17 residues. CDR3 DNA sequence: TGTGCCGCCCTAATGACTCACGGGGGGCGGACTAATGAAAAACTGTTTTTT. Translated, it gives CAALMTHGGRTNEKLFF.

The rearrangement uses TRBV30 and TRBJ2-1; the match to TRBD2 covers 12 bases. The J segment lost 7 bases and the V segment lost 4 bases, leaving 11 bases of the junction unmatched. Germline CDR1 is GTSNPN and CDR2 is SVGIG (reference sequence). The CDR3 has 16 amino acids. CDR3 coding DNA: TGTGCCTGGACGCAAGCCGGGACTAGCGGGTTAAATGAGCAGTTCTTC. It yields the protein CAWTQAGTSGLNEQFF.

The CDR3 reads CASSQELGQGAGELFF. The CDR3 coding sequence is TGTGCCAGCAGCCAAGAGTTGGGACAGGGGGCCGGGGAGCTGTTTTTT. The chain combines TRBV14 with TRBJ2-2, with TRBD1 matching over 11 bases. Unmatched junction bases numbered 3, after V lost 0 bases and J lost 6 bases. CDR1 is SGHDN, CDR2 FVKESK, per germline. The CDR3 extends over 16 amino acids.

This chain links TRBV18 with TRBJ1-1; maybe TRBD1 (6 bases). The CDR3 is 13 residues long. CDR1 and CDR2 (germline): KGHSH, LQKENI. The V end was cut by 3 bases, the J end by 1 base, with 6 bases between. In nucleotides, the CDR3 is TGTGCCAGCTCACCGACAGGGAACACTGAAGCTTTCTTT. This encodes CASSPTGNTEAFF.

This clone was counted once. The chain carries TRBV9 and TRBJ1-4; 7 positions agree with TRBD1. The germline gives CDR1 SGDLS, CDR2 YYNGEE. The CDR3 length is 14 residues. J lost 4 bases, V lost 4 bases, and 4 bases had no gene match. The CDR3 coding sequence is TGTGCCAGCAGCTCGGGACAGCTTAATGAAAAACTGTTTTTT. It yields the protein CASSSGQLNEKLFF.

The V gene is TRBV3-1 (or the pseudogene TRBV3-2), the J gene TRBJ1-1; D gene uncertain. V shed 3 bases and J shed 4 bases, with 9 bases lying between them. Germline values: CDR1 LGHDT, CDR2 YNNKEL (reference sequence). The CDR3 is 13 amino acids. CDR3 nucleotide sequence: TGTGCCAGCAGCCAGGGTAGGAGCACTGAAGCTTTCTTT. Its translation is CASSQGRSTEAFF.

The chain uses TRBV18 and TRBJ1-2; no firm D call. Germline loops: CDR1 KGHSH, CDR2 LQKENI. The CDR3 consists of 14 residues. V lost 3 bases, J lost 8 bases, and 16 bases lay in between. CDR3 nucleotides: TGTGCCAGCTCACCGGATGTGAGGGCGGGAGGCTACACCTTC. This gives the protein CASSPDVRAGGYTF.

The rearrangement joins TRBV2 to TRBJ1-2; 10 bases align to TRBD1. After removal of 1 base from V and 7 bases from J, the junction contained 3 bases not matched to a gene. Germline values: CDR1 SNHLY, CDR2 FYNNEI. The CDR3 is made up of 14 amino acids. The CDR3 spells CASSEVGQGGGYTF. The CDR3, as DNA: TGTGCCAGCAGTGAAGTAGGACAGGGGGGTGGCTACACCTTC.

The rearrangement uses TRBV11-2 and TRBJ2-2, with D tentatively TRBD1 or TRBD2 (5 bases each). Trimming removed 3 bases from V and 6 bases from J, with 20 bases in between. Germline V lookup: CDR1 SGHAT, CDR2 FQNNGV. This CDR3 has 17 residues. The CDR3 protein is CASSLSRGFEPPGELFF. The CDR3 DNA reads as TGTGCCAGCAGCTTGTCTCGGGGCTTCGAGCCCCCCGGGGAGCTGTTTTTT. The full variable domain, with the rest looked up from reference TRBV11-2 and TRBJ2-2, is EAGVAQSPRYKIIEKRQSVAFWCNPISGHATLYWYQQILGQGPKLLIQFQNNGVVDDSQLPKDRFSAERLKGVDSTLKIQPAKLEDSAVYLCASSLSRGFEPPGELFFGEGSRLTVL.

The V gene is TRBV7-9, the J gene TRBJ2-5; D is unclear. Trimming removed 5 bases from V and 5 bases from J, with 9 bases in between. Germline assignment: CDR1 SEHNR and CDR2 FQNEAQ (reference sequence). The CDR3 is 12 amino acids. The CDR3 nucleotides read TGTGCCAGCAGCGGCCCGGGTGAGACCCAGTACTTC. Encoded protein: CASSGPGETQYF.

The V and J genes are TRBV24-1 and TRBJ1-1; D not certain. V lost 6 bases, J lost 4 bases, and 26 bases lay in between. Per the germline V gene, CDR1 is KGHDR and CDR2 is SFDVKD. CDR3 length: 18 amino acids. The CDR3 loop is CATSPLIDRLGTSTEAFF. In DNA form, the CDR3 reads TGTGCCACCAGTCCCTTGATTGACCGCCTAGGCACGAGCACTGAAGCTTTCTTT.